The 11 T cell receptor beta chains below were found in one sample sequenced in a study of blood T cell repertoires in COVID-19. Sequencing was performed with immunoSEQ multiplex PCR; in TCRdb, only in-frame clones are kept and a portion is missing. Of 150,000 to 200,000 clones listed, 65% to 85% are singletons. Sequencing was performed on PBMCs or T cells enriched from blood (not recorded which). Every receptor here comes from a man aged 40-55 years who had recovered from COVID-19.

CDR3 nucleotides: TGTGCCAGCAGTTTAACAGGGAGATACGAGCAGTACTTC. Translating gives CASSLTGRYEQYF. The chain couples TRBV6-5 to TRBJ2-7; possibly TRBD1 for D (6 bases). In germline, CDR1 is MNHEY, CDR2 SVGAGI. Trimming cost V 4 bases and J 4 bases, with 11 bases left between them. The CDR3 totals 13 residues.

The CDR3 sequence: CASSLSPLGQSPLHF. The DNA of the CDR3 is TGTGCCAGCAGTTTATCTCCTCTCGGACAATCACCCCTCCACTTT. V usage is TRBV27 and J usage is TRBJ1-6, with D possibly matching TRBD1 (5 bases). There are 15 residues in the CDR3. CDR1 is MNHEY, CDR2 SMNVEV, per germline (reference sequence). The V end was cut by 0 bases, the J end by 10 bases, with 13 bases between.

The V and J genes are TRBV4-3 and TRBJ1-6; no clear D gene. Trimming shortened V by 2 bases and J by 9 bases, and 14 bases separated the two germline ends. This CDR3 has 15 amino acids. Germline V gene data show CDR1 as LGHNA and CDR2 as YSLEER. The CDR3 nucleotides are TGCGCCAGCAGCCAATCCACAGCAAGTAGTTCACCCCTCCACTTT. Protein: CASSQSTASSSPLHF.

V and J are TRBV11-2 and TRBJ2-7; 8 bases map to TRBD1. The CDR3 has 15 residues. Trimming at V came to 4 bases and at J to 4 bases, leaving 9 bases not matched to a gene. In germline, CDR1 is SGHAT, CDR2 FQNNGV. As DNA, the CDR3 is TGTGCCAGCAGCTCCCCCCGGACAGGGAGGTACGAGCAGTACTTC. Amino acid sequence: CASSSPRTGRYEQYF.

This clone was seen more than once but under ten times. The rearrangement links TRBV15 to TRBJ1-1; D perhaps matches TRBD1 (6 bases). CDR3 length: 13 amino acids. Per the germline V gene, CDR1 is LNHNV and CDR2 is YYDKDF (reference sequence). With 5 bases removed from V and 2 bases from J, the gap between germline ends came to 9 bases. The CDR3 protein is CATSDRLNTEAFF. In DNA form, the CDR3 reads TGTGCCACCAGCGACAGGCTTAACACTGAAGCTTTCTTT.

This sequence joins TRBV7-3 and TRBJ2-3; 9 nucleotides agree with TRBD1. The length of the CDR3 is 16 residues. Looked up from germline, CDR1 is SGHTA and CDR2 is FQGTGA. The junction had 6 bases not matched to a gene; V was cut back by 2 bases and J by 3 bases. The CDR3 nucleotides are TGTGCCAGCAGCTTACTCCCTGGGACAGGGACAGATACGCAGTATTTT. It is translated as CASSLLPGTGTDTQYF. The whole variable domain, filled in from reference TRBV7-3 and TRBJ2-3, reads GAGVSQTPSNKVTEKGKYVELRCDPISGHTALYWYRQSLGQGPEFLIYFQGTGAADDSGLPNDRFFAVRPEGSVSTLKIQRTERGDSAVYLCASSLLPGTGTDTQYFGPGTRLTVL.

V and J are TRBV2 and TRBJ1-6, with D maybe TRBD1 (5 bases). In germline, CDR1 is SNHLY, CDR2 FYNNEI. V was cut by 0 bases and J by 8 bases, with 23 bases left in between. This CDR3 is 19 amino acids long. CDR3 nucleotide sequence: TGTGCCAGCAGTGAAGCGCGGTGGTCAGTAAGGGGTCTCGATTCACCCCTCCACTTT. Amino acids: CASSEARWSVRGLDSPLHF. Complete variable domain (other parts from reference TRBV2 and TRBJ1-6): EPEVTQTPSHQVTQMGQEVILRCVPISNHLYFYWYRQILGQKVEFLVSFYNNEISEKSEIFDDQFSVERPDGSNFTLKIRSTKLEDSAMYFCASSEARWSVRGLDSPLHFGNGTRLTVT.

The CDR3 protein is CASSRFGEGPFNEQFF. DNA for the CDR3: TGCGCCAGCAGCCGCTTTGGGGAGGGGCCCTTCAATGAGCAGTTCTTC. The genes are TRBV5-1 and TRBJ2-1; 7 bases fit TRBD2. Germline V CDR1 and CDR2: SGHRS, YFSETQ. V was clipped by 4 bases and J by 6 bases; unmatched bases: 13. This CDR3 has 16 amino acids.

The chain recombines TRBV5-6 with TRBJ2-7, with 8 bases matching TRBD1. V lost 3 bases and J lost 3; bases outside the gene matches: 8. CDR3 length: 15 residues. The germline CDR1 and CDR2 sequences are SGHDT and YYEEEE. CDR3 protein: CASSSRTGSSYEQYF. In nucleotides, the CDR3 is TGTGCCAGCAGCTCGAGGACAGGGTCGAGCTACGAGCAGTACTTC. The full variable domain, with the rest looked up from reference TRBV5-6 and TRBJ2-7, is DAGVTQSPTHLIKTRGQQVTLRCSPKSGHDTVSWYQQALGQGPQFIFQYYEEEERQRGNFPDRFSGHQFPNYSSELNVNALLLGDSALYLCASSSRTGSSYEQYFGPGTRLTVT.

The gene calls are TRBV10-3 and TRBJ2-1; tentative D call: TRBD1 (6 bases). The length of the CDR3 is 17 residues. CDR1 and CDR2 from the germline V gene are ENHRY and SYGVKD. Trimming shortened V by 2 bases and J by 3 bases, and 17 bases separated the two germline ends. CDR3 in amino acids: CAISEGLVTTGYNEQFF. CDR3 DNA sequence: TGTGCCATCAGTGAGGGGCTCGTAACGACAGGCTACAATGAGCAGTTCTTC.

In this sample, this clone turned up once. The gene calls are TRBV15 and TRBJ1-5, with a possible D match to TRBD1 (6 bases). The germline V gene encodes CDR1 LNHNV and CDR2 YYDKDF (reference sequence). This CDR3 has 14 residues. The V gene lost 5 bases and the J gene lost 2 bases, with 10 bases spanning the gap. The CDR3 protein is CATSWGGRNQPQHF. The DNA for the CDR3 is TGTGCCACCAGCTGGGGGGGGCGCAATCAGCCCCAGCATTTT.